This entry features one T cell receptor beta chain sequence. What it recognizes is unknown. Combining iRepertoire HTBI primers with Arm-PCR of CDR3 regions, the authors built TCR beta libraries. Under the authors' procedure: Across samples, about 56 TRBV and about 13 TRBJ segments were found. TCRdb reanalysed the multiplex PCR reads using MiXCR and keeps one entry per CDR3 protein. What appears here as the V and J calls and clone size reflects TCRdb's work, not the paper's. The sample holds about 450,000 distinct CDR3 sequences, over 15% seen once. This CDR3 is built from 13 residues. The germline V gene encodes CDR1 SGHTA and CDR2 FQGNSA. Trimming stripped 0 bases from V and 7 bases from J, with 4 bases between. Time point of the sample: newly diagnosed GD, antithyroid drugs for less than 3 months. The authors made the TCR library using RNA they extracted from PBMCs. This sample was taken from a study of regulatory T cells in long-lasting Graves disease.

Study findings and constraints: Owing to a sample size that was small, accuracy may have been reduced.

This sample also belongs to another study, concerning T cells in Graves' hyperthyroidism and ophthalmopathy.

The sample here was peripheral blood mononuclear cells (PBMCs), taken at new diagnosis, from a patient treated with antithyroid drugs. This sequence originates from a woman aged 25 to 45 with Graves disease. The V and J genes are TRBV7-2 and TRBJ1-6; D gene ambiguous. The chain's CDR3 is CASSLAGNSPLHF. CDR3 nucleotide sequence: TGTGCCAGCAGCTTAGCCGGAAATTCACCCCTCCACTTT.